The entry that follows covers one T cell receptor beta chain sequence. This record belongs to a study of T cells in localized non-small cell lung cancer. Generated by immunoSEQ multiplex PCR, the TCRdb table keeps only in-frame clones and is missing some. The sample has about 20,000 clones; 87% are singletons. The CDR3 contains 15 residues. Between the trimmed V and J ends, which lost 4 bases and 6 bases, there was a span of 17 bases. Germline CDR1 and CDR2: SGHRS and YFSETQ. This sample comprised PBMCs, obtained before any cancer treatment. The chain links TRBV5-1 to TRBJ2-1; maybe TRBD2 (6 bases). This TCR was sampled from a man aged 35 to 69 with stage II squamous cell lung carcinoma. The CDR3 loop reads CASSPNPSGPNEQFF. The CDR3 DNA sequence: TGCGCCAGCAGCCCCAACCCCAGCGGGCCCAATGAGCAGTTCTTC.